The entry below describes one T cell receptor (beta chain). Its antigen is still unknown. The sample holds no much larger clone one base away, and base qualities are not on file. This entry is derived from a study of CD8 T cells in ankylosing spondylitis (dated by TCRdb to about 2017). In the study overall: The study profiled T cell receptor beta repertoires in healthy donors and ankylosing spondylitis patients to find disease-linked TCR variants. The full study cohort comprised about 24 ankylosing spondylitis patients and some 100 healthy donors. Peripheral blood was sampled, and synovial fluid was also collected from ankylosing spondylitis patients.

Reading from cysteine to phenylalanine, the CDR3 counts 14 amino acids. Only the CDR3 DNA is retained, 42 bases long and in frame from the first base. The germline V gene supplies CDR1 SGHTS and CDR2 YDEGEE. The germline ends are 10 bases apart after V is trimmed by 2 bases and J by 1 base. The research as a whole found: In peripheral blood, the disease-linked clones were found at relatively low frequencies and had a CD8+ phenotype. A TCR beta motif of about 8 highly homologous amino acid variants appeared characteristic of blood from ankylosing spondylitis patients. Some TCR beta motif variants had previously been reported in synovial fluid and blood of reactive arthritis patients, which suggested common disease-initiation mechanisms. According to the report, matched synovial fluid samples from ankylosing spondylitis patients were significantly enriched for the disease-linked clones.

Sequencing used an Illumina HiSeq 2500. Quantitative 5'-RACE with molecular barcodes was the method used to prepare the TCR beta libraries. Turning to the authors' computational methods: A new computational method, built on a probabilistic model of VDJ rearrangement, was used to identify disease-linked TCR variants. Clones were called with MiXCR by TCRdb after fastp trimmed the public reads at Q25, and only in-frame beta chains were retained. Rows are unified per CDR3 protein, each entry keeping the most common DNA and genes. The V and J calls and clone size are TCRdb's, not the authors'. This sample has approximately 250,000 distinct CDR3 sequences in its table, and 32% of those were observed once. Around 4.5% of the sample is taken by the ten largest.

Sequencing was performed on blood, either unsorted or a sorted T cell fraction (not recorded which). The sequence is built from TRBV5-8 and TRBJ2-7, with the D segment identity uncertain. The clonotype comes from a male donor with ankylosing spondylitis or in good health (not recorded which). The DNA sequence reads TGTGCCAGCAGCTTCGCCACAGCATCCTACGAGCAGTACTTC. Its protein is CASSFATASYEQYF.